This T cell receptor beta chain comes out of a study of cytomegalovirus exposure and HLA in healthy donors (dated by TCRdb to 2015 to 2018). The study in broad terms: According to a later analysis, one platform produced both the 120 validation repertoires and the 670 or so repertoires of the first cohort. Along with the approximately 620-subject first cohort, a separate validation cohort of 120 different subjects was used. The study combined high-throughput TCR immunosequencing, statistical association of individual TCRs with disease status, and machine learning to predict cytomegalovirus infection status. The study aimed to test whether signatures of past pathogen exposure could be identified by cataloging public T cell receptors. Summary of the overall study and its limitations: A later analysis lacked HLA typing for the validation cohort, so it scored co-occurrence in that cohort across all 110 or so repertoires. Across donors, most TCR sequences were observed very rarely, whereas some public TCRs were present in many individuals. The authors suggested that the approach could potentially be extended to other disease states and immunological phenotypes. The study gave a list of about 160 TCR beta chains associated with cytomegalovirus. A few of the identified cytomegalovirus-associated TCR beta chains were confirmed in vitro to be specific for cytomegalovirus antigens. Subsequent analysis determined that TCRs grouped into clusters in the first cohort also showed a tendency toward co-occurrence across the 120 or so validation repertoires, and approximately 94% of cluster scores exceeded 0. The classifier was reported to diagnose cytomegalovirus status with high specificity and sensitivity in both the original and validation cohorts.

Concerning this clone itself: The antigen this receptor binds is unknown. Nothing much larger sits one base from this clone, and base qualities are not available.

Donors formed part of the validation cohort, which comprised 120 subjects and was distinct from the first cohort of under 850 subjects. CDR1 SGHDT and CDR2 YYEEEE were looked up in the germline V gene. V is trimmed back by 1 base and J by 4 bases, and the junction contains 2 bases that no gene match accounts for. The CDR3, cysteine through phenylalanine, is 14 amino acids long. CDR3 DNA only is kept here, 42 bases in frame from base 1. Libraries came from the immunoSEQ multiplex PCR assay. On the study's bioinformatics: A statistical classification framework was built to diagnose cytomegalovirus status from the catalog of TCR beta chain sequences. TCRdb's version of the immuneACCESS table is confined to in-frame rearrangements and falls short of the full clone set. An unresolved V gene accounts for under half of the shortfall where checked; the remainder is of unknown origin. V, J and clone size were drawn from that table, and D and trimming were deduced from the DNA. In this sample the table shows about 130,000 clones, almost 90% of which occur a single time. About 1.5% of the sample belongs to the ten largest clones.

The V gene is TRBV5-6 and the J gene is TRBJ2-1; 7 central nucleotides agree with TRBD1. Material: PBMCs. This sequence was found in a man younger than 45 in good health and CMV-seronegative. The sequenced DNA: TGTGCCAGCAGCTTGCTCAGGGGGTACAATGAGCAGTTCTTC. This encodes CASSLLRGYNEQFF.